This T cell receptor (beta chain) emerged from a study of T cell responses to AZD1222 COVID-19 vaccine. Overall study: Second doses that came at about 4 or about 12 weeks were put together. Points from the study as a whole: Unmutated variant regions are reportedly the target of nearly half of TCRs that are spike-specific.

Sequencing was performed with immunoSEQ multiplex PCR; in TCRdb, only in-frame clones are kept and a portion is missing. The sample lists 90,000 to 150,000 clones; 90% to 95% were seen once. For this clone: Its antigen is undetermined.

Germline loops: CDR1 SGHRS, CDR2 YFSETQ. Trimming removed 4 bases at V and 5 bases at J, with 9 bases between. This CDR3 has 12 residues. The sequences come from peripheral blood, collected on day 0 of AZD1222 vaccination. This sequence joins TRBV5-1 and TRBJ1-1, with D maybe TRBD1 (6 bases). The TCR sequence derives from an adult in good health. CDR3 residues: CASSVGTTEAFF. DNA for the CDR3: TGCGCCAGCAGCGTAGGGACAACTGAAGCTTTCTTT.